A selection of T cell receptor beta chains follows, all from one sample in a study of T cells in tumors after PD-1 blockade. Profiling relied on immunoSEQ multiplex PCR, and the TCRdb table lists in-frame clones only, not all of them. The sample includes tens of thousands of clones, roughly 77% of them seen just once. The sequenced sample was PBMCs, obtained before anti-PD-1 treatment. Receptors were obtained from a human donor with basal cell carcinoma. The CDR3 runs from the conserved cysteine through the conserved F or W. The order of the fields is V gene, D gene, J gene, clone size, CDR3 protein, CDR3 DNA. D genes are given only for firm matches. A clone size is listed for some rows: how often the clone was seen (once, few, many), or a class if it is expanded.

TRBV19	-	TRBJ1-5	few	CASSIRVGPQHF	TGTGCCAGTAGTATTCGAGTCGGGCCCCAGCATTTT
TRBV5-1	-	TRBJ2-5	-	CASRLFPPQETQYF	TGCGCCAGCAGACTCTTCCCGCCCCAAGAGACCCAGTACTTC
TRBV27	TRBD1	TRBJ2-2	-	CASSRRGRTTTGELFF	TGTGCCAGCAGTCGAAGGGGGCGTACGACCACCGGGGAGCTGTTTTTT
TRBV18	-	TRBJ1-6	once	CASSPLIGNSPLHF	TGTGCCAGCTCACCACTCATCGGGAATTCACCCCTCCACTTT
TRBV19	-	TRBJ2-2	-	CASRLGRGYTGELFF	TGTGCCAGTAGGCTAGGCAGGGGATACACCGGGGAGCTGTTTTTT
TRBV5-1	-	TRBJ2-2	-	CASSLEGGRFGELFF	TGCGCCAGCAGCTTGGAGGGGGGGCGCTTCGGGGAGCTGTTTTTT
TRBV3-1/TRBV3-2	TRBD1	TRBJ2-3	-	CASSPQGASDSDTQYF	TGTGCCAGCAGCCCCCAGGGGGCTAGTGACTCAGATACGCAGTATTTT
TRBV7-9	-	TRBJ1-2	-	CASSLGGSSGYTF	TGTGCCAGCAGCTTAGGAGGGTCTAGCGGCTACACCTTC
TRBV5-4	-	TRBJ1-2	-	CASSPGQNYGYTF	TGTGCCAGCAGTCCCGGACAGAACTATGGCTACACCTTC
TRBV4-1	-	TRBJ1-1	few	CASSQDNRATEAFF	TGCGCCAGCAGCCAAGACAACAGGGCCACTGAAGCTTTCTTT
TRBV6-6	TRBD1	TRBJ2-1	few	CASSYSETGGNEQFF	TGTGCCAGCAGTTACTCGGAGACAGGGGGGAATGAGCAGTTCTTC